The sequence of this T cell receptor (beta chain) was determined in a study of metastatic and nonmetastatic thyroid tumors (dated by TCRdb to 2020 to 2021). Regarding the research as a whole: Repertoires were compared across peripheral blood and tumor or nodule tissue samples from malignant and benign thyroid patients.

Taken from cysteine to phenylalanine, the CDR3 has 11 residues. Only the CDR3 DNA stays, 33 bases, in frame from base 1. CDR1 and CDR2 are drawn from the germline V gene: MNHEY, SVGAGI. Deletion took 0 bases off V and 8 bases off J, with a span of 2 bases between the germline ends. No patient had received any treatment before thyroid surgery. The study retrospectively analysed patient clinical samples collected from about 2012 to 2019 using T-cell receptor beta sequencing. The investigation overall reported the following: In both blood and tumor samples, TCR beta diversity was reported to be significantly higher in malignant tumors than in benign nodules.

This clone is described as medium-sized (0.01 to 0.1%). Its antigen specificity is not known. It has no much larger one-base neighbor in the sample; base qualities were not kept. Libraries were prepared through PCR. The run used an Illumina HiSeq 4000. High-throughput sequencing was used to profile the TCR beta-chain CDR3 region of every patient. As for how the authors treated the data: CDR3 differences across clinicopathological groups were used to build a classifier for discriminating distant-metastatic papillary thyroid cancer patients. The Shannon index was used to measure repertoire diversity, and the Morisita-Horn index was used to measure how similar tumor and blood repertoires were. In-frame beta chains were kept once TCRdb had trimmed the public reads at Q25 with fastp and called clones with MiXCR. These V and J calls are TCRdb output, not the study's own analysis. The sample contains approximately 15,000 clones, about 21% of them found a single time. Of the sample, roughly 13% is held by the ten largest clones.

The rearranged chain carries TRBV6-5 and TRBJ2-1, with the D gene uncertain. The sequencing sample was made of blood. The sequence was collected from a female donor with papillary thyroid cancer or a benign thyroid nodule (not recorded which). Some clones in this sample may be carry-over from other donors' samples. The nucleotide sequence reads TGTGCCAGCAGTTACTCTCATGAGCAGTTCTTC. This sequence encodes CASSYSHEQFF.